This T cell receptor (beta chain) was captured in a study of blood T cell repertoires in COVID-19. The overall study: In each case, the material was cDNA or gDNA derived from T cells, B-cell-depleted T cells, or PBMCs.

The trim removed 3 bases at V and 4 bases at J, leaving 8 bases unmatched. The CDR3 loop spans 15 amino acids. In germline, CDR1 is SGHKS, CDR2 YYEKEE (reference sequence). Per the authors' pipeline: Amplification of reference gene primers was used by the study to estimate nucleated cell counts. Sequencing was performed with immunoSEQ multiplex PCR; in TCRdb, only in-frame clones are kept and a portion is missing. That table furnishes V, J and clone size, whereas the DNA furnished D and trimming. Of hundreds of thousands of clones listed, 85% to 90% are singletons. The sequenced material came from peripheral blood. The rearrangement joins TRBV5-5 to TRBJ1-1, with 8 bases identical to TRBD1. This sequence originates from a woman aged 25 to 45 with COVID-19, enrolled during active disease. CDR3 nucleotide sequence: TGTGCCAGCAGCTCAGGGGGCGAATACTCCACTGAAGCTTTCTTT. Protein sequence: CASSSGGEYSTEAFF.